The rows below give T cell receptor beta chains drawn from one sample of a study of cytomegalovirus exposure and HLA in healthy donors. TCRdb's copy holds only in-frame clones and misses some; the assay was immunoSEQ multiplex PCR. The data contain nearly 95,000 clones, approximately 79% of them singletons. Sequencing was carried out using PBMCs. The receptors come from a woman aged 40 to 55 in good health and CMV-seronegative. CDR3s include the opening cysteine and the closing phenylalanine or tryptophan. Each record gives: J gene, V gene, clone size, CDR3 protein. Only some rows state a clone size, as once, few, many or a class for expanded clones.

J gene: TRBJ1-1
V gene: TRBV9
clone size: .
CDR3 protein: CASSVATYTEAFF

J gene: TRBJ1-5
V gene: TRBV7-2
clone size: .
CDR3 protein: CASSFRHESQPQHF

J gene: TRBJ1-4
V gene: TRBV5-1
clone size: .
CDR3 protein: CASSLDGTLNGEKLFF

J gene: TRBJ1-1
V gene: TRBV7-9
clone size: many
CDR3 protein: CASSPTGMNTEAFF

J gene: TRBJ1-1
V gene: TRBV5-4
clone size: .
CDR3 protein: CASSLVDRGSTEAFF

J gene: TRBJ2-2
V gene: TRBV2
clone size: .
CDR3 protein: CASRIPTGNTGELFF

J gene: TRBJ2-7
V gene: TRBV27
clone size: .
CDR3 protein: CASSSLGQVYSYEQYF

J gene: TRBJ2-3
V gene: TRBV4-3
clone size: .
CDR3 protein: CASSQGQRTAEDTQYF

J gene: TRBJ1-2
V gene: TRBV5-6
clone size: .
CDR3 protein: CASSLGALGYTF

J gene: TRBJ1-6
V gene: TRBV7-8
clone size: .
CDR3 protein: CASSLDGLTNSPLHF

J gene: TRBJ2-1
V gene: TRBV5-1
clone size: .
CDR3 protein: CASSHGLAVYNEQFF

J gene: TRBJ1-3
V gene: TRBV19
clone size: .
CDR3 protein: CASRRGHPSGNTIYF

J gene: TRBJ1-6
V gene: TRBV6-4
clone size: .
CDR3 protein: CASSDSGGYNSPLHF

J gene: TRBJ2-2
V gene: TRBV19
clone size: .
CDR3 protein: CASTMYTGELFF

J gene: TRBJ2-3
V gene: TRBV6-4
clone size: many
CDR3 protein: CASSDSGGGTDTQYF

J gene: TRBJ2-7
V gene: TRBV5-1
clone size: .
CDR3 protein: CASSSTYEQYF

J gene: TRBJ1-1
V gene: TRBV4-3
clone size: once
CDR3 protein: CASSQEGGVVTEAFF

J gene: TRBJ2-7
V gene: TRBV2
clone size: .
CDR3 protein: CASAGSYEQYF